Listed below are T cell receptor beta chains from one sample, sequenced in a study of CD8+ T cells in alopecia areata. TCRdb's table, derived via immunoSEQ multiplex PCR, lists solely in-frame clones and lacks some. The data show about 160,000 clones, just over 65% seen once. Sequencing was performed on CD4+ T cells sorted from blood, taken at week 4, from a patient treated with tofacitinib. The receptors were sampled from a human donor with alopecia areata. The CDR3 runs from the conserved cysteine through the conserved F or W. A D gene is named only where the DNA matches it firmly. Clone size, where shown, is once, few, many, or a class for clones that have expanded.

CDR3 DNA: TGTGCCACCAGCAGGGGGGCTGGGAGTGGCTACACCTTC
CDR3 protein: CATSRGAGSGYTF
V gene: TRBV15
D gene: NA
J gene: TRBJ1-2
clone size: NA

CDR3 DNA: TGTGCCATCAGTGATACTCGATCGGGACAGGGTGGCGGCTACACCTTC
CDR3 protein: CAISDTRSGQGGGYTF
V gene: TRBV10-3
D gene: TRBD1
J gene: TRBJ1-2
clone size: NA

CDR3 DNA: TGCGCCAGCAGCTGGGGACAGGGCCAAGAGACCCAGTACTTC
CDR3 protein: CASSWGQGQETQYF
V gene: TRBV5-1
D gene: TRBD1
J gene: TRBJ2-5
clone size: few

CDR3 DNA: TGTGCCTGGAGTGTCAACGTTTACAATGAGCAGTTCTTC
CDR3 protein: CAWSVNVYNEQFF
V gene: TRBV30
D gene: NA
J gene: TRBJ2-1
clone size: NA

CDR3 DNA: TGCGCCAGCGCCCCCATCCGCCAGGGGGCTAATTCACCCCTCCACTTT
CDR3 protein: CASAPIRQGANSPLHF
V gene: TRBV4-1
D gene: TRBD1
J gene: TRBJ1-6
clone size: NA

CDR3 DNA: TGTGCCAGCAGACGGACTAGCGGGGTTCAATCCTACGAGCAGTACTTC
CDR3 protein: CASRRTSGVQSYEQYF
V gene: TRBV7-2
D gene: TRBD2
J gene: TRBJ2-7
clone size: NA

CDR3 DNA: TGCAGCGTTTACAGGGGTAGCACAGATACGCAGTATTTT
CDR3 protein: CSVYRGSTDTQYF
V gene: TRBV29-1
D gene: TRBD1
J gene: TRBJ2-3
clone size: NA

CDR3 DNA: TGTGCCAGCAGCCCCAGTCGCGAGCAGTACTTC
CDR3 protein: CASSPSREQYF
V gene: TRBV6-6
D gene: NA
J gene: TRBJ2-7
clone size: NA

CDR3 DNA: TGTGCCAGCTCACCCAACAGGGCTAGCTCCTACAATGAGCAGTTCTTC
CDR3 protein: CASSPNRASSYNEQFF
V gene: TRBV18
D gene: NA
J gene: TRBJ2-1
clone size: NA

CDR3 DNA: TGTGCCAGCTCCCGAGTAGGACACTATGGCTACACCTTC
CDR3 protein: CASSRVGHYGYTF
V gene: TRBV27
D gene: NA
J gene: TRBJ1-2
clone size: few

CDR3 DNA: TGTGCCAGCAGCTTAAGGTTTGACTCTAGCACAGATACGCAGTATTTT
CDR3 protein: CASSLRFDSSTDTQYF
V gene: TRBV13
D gene: NA
J gene: TRBJ2-3
clone size: once

CDR3 DNA: TGTGCCTGGACTCGCAGGGGCCCTAACTATGGCTACACCTTC
CDR3 protein: CAWTRRGPNYGYTF
V gene: TRBV30
D gene: NA
J gene: TRBJ1-2
clone size: NA

CDR3 DNA: TGCGCCAGCAGCGTCCGGGACAGGGCCTACGAGCAGTACTTC
CDR3 protein: CASSVRDRAYEQYF
V gene: TRBV5-1
D gene: TRBD1
J gene: TRBJ2-7
clone size: NA

CDR3 DNA: TGCGCCAGCAGCCAAGATTCTCATAGGGACAATGAGCAGTTCTTC
CDR3 protein: CASSQDSHRDNEQFF
V gene: TRBV4-3
D gene: NA
J gene: TRBJ2-1
clone size: NA

CDR3 DNA: TGTGCCAGCAGCGCTGCAACCGGGACAGGGAGGGACTTC
CDR3 protein: CASSAATGTGRDF
V gene: TRBV2
D gene: TRBD1
J gene: TRBJ2-4
clone size: NA

CDR3 DNA: TGCGCCAGCAGCTTTAGGGGACAGGGCTACGAGCAGTACTTC
CDR3 protein: CASSFRGQGYEQYF
V gene: TRBV5-1
D gene: TRBD1
J gene: TRBJ2-7
clone size: NA

CDR3 DNA: TGTGCCATCAGTGACAGCGGGGACCAAGAGACCCAGTACTTC
CDR3 protein: CAISDSGDQETQYF
V gene: TRBV10-3
D gene: TRBD2
J gene: TRBJ2-5
clone size: few

CDR3 DNA: TGCGCCAGCAGCTCGGGGTCTTCCTACGAGCAGTACTTC
CDR3 protein: CASSSGSSYEQYF
V gene: TRBV5-1
D gene: NA
J gene: TRBJ2-7
clone size: NA

CDR3 DNA: TGCAGCGTTGATAGGGTGATGGGCACTGAAGCTTTCTTT
CDR3 protein: CSVDRVMGTEAFF
V gene: TRBV29-1
D gene: NA
J gene: TRBJ1-1
clone size: NA

CDR3 DNA: TGTGCCAGCTCGCCGAGCAGGGGTCGGGAGCAGTACTTC
CDR3 protein: CASSPSRGREQYF
V gene: TRBV18
D gene: NA
J gene: TRBJ2-7
clone size: NA

CDR3 DNA: TGCAGCGTAGGACAGGGAGGGAGCTCCTACAATGAGCAGTTCTTC
CDR3 protein: CSVGQGGSSYNEQFF
V gene: TRBV29-1
D gene: NA
J gene: TRBJ2-1
clone size: once

CDR3 DNA: TGTGCCAGCAGCGTAATTGCCACCGGGGAGCTGTTTTTT
CDR3 protein: CASSVIATGELFF
V gene: TRBV9
D gene: NA
J gene: TRBJ2-2
clone size: NA

CDR3 DNA: TGTGCCAGCAGTTTCACTCGGGACACTCACACTGAAGCTTTCTTT
CDR3 protein: CASSFTRDTHTEAFF
V gene: TRBV7-8
D gene: NA
J gene: TRBJ1-1
clone size: NA

CDR3 DNA: TGTGCCAGCAGCCAGGCGGACAGTTCCTACGAGCAGTACTTC
CDR3 protein: CASSQADSSYEQYF
V gene: TRBV4-2
D gene: NA
J gene: TRBJ2-7
clone size: NA

CDR3 DNA: TGTGCCAGTTGGGGCTATGGGAATGAAAAACTGTTTTTT
CDR3 protein: CASWGYGNEKLFF
V gene: TRBV25-1
D gene: NA
J gene: TRBJ1-4
clone size: NA

CDR3 DNA: TGTGCCAGCTCCTTTCGTGGAGCGGGCAACACTGAAGCTTTCTTT
CDR3 protein: CASSFRGAGNTEAFF
V gene: TRBV7-2
D gene: NA
J gene: TRBJ1-1
clone size: NA

CDR3 DNA: TGCAGCGTTTTTTGGGGGAACTATGGCTACACCTTC
CDR3 protein: CSVFWGNYGYTF
V gene: TRBV29-1
D gene: NA
J gene: TRBJ1-2
clone size: few

CDR3 DNA: TGTGCCTGGGGGCAGCCCCAGCATTTT
CDR3 protein: CAWGQPQHF
V gene: TRBV30
D gene: NA
J gene: TRBJ1-5
clone size: NA

CDR3 DNA: TGTGCCAGCAGTGACCCCGGGCCCACAGATACGCAGTATTTT
CDR3 protein: CASSDPGPTDTQYF
V gene: TRBV25-1
D gene: NA
J gene: TRBJ2-3
clone size: few

CDR3 DNA: TGTGCCAGCAGCGTAGACATGAACTATGGCTACACCTTC
CDR3 protein: CASSVDMNYGYTF
V gene: TRBV9
D gene: NA
J gene: TRBJ1-2
clone size: NA

CDR3 DNA: TGTGCCACCAGCCCTGGGGAGGCAGTGAATCAGCCCCAGCATTTT
CDR3 protein: CATSPGEAVNQPQHF
V gene: TRBV15
D gene: NA
J gene: TRBJ1-5
clone size: few

CDR3 DNA: TGTGCCAGTAGTCCGGACAGAAACTATGGCTACACCTTC
CDR3 protein: CASSPDRNYGYTF
V gene: TRBV19
D gene: NA
J gene: TRBJ1-2
clone size: few

CDR3 DNA: TGTGCCAGCAGCCGATTTAGAATAGGAAACAATGAGCAGTTCTTC
CDR3 protein: CASSRFRIGNNEQFF
V gene: TRBV11-1
D gene: NA
J gene: TRBJ2-1
clone size: NA

CDR3 DNA: TGCAGCGTTGGGTTAGCGAGCCAAGAGACCCAGTACTTC
CDR3 protein: CSVGLASQETQYF
V gene: TRBV29-1
D gene: NA
J gene: TRBJ2-5
clone size: few

CDR3 DNA: TGTGCCATCAGTGACGACACCCGCTCAAACACCATATATTTT
CDR3 protein: CAISDDTRSNTIYF
V gene: TRBV10-3
D gene: NA
J gene: TRBJ1-3
clone size: NA

CDR3 DNA: TGTGCCAGCAGCTTAGAAGGGGACAGGGGGGAGCCGAACACTGAAGCTTTCTTT
CDR3 protein: CASSLEGDRGEPNTEAFF
V gene: TRBV7-2
D gene: TRBD1
J gene: TRBJ1-1
clone size: NA

CDR3 DNA: TGCAGCGTTGAAGATTCGGGATCCCGCTACAATGAGCAGTTCTTC
CDR3 protein: CSVEDSGSRYNEQFF
V gene: TRBV29-1
D gene: NA
J gene: TRBJ2-1
clone size: once

CDR3 DNA: TGTGCCAGCAGCATCCCGGGACAGGGTTCCTACGAGCAGTACTTC
CDR3 protein: CASSIPGQGSYEQYF
V gene: TRBV5-6
D gene: TRBD1
J gene: TRBJ2-7
clone size: NA

CDR3 DNA: TGCGCCAGCAGCCAAGATGAGGCAGATACGCAGTATTTT
CDR3 protein: CASSQDEADTQYF
V gene: TRBV4-1
D gene: NA
J gene: TRBJ2-3
clone size: NA

CDR3 DNA: TGTGCCAGCAGCTTCGGAGCTTTCTTT
CDR3 protein: CASSFGAFF
V gene: TRBV5-6
D gene: NA
J gene: TRBJ1-1
clone size: NA

CDR3 DNA: TGTGCCTGGAGTGTAACGGGTAGCCCTTTCACTGAAGCTTTCTTT
CDR3 protein: CAWSVTGSPFTEAFF
V gene: TRBV30
D gene: NA
J gene: TRBJ1-1
clone size: NA

CDR3 DNA: TGCAGCGTTGTCGGGAGCCACGAGCAGTACTTC
CDR3 protein: CSVVGSHEQYF
V gene: TRBV29-1
D gene: NA
J gene: TRBJ2-7
clone size: NA

CDR3 DNA: TGTGCCAGCTCACCACCGACAGGGAGGAACACCGGGGAGCTGTTTTTT
CDR3 protein: CASSPPTGRNTGELFF
V gene: TRBV18
D gene: TRBD1
J gene: TRBJ2-2
clone size: NA

CDR3 DNA: TGCAGCGTCCAAAGGCAGGGGGCATTCTTGGATACGCAGTATTTT
CDR3 protein: CSVQRQGAFLDTQYF
V gene: TRBV29-1
D gene: TRBD1
J gene: TRBJ2-3
clone size: NA

CDR3 DNA: TGCGCCAGCAGCGACTCCTACGAGCAGTACTTC
CDR3 protein: CASSDSYEQYF
V gene: TRBV5-1
D gene: NA
J gene: TRBJ2-7
clone size: once

CDR3 DNA: TGCGCCAGCGCCCATGTCGACAATGAGCAGTTCTTC
CDR3 protein: CASAHVDNEQFF
V gene: TRBV23-1
D gene: NA
J gene: TRBJ2-1
clone size: NA

CDR3 DNA: TGCGCCAGCAGCCAAGATCTGGCTAGCGGGCTATATAAGCAGTTCTTC
CDR3 protein: CASSQDLASGLYKQFF
V gene: TRBV4-1
D gene: TRBD2
J gene: TRBJ2-1
clone size: NA

CDR3 DNA: TGCGCCAGCAGCTTGGGGCAGACTTATGGCTACACCTTC
CDR3 protein: CASSLGQTYGYTF
V gene: TRBV5-1
D gene: NA
J gene: TRBJ1-2
clone size: NA

CDR3 DNA: TGTGCCAGCAGTTACGTATCGACAGGGTCGAACACCTTC
CDR3 protein: CASSYVSTGSNTF
V gene: TRBV6-6
D gene: TRBD1
J gene: TRBJ1-2
clone size: NA

CDR3 DNA: TGTGCCAGTTCTACAGGGGCTAAAAACATTCAGTACTTC
CDR3 protein: CASSTGAKNIQYF
V gene: TRBV19
D gene: TRBD1
J gene: TRBJ2-4
clone size: few

CDR3 DNA: TGTGCCAGCACCTCAGGGGTGAACACTGAAGCTTTCTTT
CDR3 protein: CASTSGVNTEAFF
V gene: TRBV25-1
D gene: NA
J gene: TRBJ1-1
clone size: NA

CDR3 DNA: TGCAGCGTAACCGGGACAGGCCAAGAGACCCAGTACTTC
CDR3 protein: CSVTGTGQETQYF
V gene: TRBV29-1
D gene: TRBD1
J gene: TRBJ2-5
clone size: NA

CDR3 DNA: TGCAGCGTTGCTGGTTGGAGGGGGAACCAAGAGACCCAGTACTTC
CDR3 protein: CSVAGWRGNQETQYF
V gene: TRBV29-1
D gene: NA
J gene: TRBJ2-5
clone size: few

CDR3 DNA: TGTGCCAGCAGCCAAGGGACAGGGGGCCTCAATCAGCCCCAGCATTTT
CDR3 protein: CASSQGTGGLNQPQHF
V gene: TRBV4-2
D gene: TRBD1
J gene: TRBJ1-5
clone size: NA